The source of this T cell receptor beta chain is a study of T-cell reconstitution after alpha-beta-depleted transplantation in children. Trimming at V came to 7 bases and at J to 13 bases, leaving 21 bases not matched to a gene. The CDR3 has 15 amino acids. Unique molecular identifiers were used to barcode this TCRbeta library. TCRdb independently ran MiXCR on the PCR reads; one entry per CDR3 protein. The table lists some 490,000 distinct CDR3 sequences, roughly an eighth of them singletons, with about 6% in the top ten. This sequence originates from a human donor who donated a stem cell graft to a child with combined immunodeficiency. Sequenced material: PBMCs from the stem cell graft donor, taken from the stem cell graft. The chain links TRBV12-3 or TRBV12-4 to TRBJ1-2; 7 nucleotides line up with TRBD1. CDR3 bases: TGTGCCAGCACCCCACACGGGGAAGGGGGCCTTCCTTTCACCTTC. The encoded protein is CASTPHGEGGLPFTF.